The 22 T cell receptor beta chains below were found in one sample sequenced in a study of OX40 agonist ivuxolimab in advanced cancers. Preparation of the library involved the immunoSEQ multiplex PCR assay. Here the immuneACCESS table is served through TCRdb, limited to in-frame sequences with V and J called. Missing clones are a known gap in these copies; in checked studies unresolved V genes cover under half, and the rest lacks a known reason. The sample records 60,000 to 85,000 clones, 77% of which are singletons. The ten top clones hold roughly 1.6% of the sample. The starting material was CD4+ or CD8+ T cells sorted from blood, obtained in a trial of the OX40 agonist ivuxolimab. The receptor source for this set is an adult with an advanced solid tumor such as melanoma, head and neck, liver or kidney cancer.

CDR3 amino acids: CASSAAHNEQFF. The CDR3 nucleotides are TGTGCCAGCAGCGCCGCACACAATGAGCAGTTCTTC. The rearrangement uses TRBV9 and TRBJ2-1; D uncertain. Trimming stripped 3 bases from V and 5 bases from J, with 6 bases between. The CDR3 is made up of 12 amino acids. Germline lookup yields CDR1 SGDLS and CDR2 YYNGEE.

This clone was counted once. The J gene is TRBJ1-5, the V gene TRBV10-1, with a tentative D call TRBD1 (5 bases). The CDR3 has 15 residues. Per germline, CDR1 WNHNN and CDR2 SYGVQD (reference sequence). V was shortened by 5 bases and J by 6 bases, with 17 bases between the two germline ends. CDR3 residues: CASSPAHIRGQPQHF. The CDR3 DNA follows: TGCGCCAGCAGTCCCGCACACATAAGGGGTCAGCCCCAGCATTTT.

The CDR3 DNA is TGTGCCAGCATTGGGGCAGGGCTCCTCGGTGAAAAACTGTTTTTT. Its protein product is CASIGAGLLGEKLFF. The genes are TRBV2 and TRBJ1-4, with D possibly being TRBD1 (5 bases). This CDR3 comprises 15 residues. The germline V and J ends were trimmed by 7 bases and 7 bases, with 19 bases remaining between them. Germline-derived CDR1 and CDR2 are SNHLY and FYNNEI. Together with reference TRBV2 and TRBJ1-4, the CDR3 gives the full variable domain: EPEVTQTPSHQVTQMGQEVILRCVPISNHLYFYWYRQILGQKVEFLVSFYNNEISEKSEIFDDQFSVERPDGSNFTLKIRSTKLEDSAMYFCASIGAGLLGEKLFFGSGTQLSVL.

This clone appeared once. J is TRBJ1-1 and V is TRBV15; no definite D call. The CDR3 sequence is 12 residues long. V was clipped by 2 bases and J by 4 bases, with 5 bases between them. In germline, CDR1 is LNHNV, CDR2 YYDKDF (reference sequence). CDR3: CATSRWGTEAFF. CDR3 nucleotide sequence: TGTGCCACCAGCAGATGGGGCACTGAAGCTTTCTTT.

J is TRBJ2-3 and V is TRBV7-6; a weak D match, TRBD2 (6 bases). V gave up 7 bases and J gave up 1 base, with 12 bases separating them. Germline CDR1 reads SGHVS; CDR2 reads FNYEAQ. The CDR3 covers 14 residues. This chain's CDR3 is CASKEGSGTDTQYF. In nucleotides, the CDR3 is TGTGCCAGCAAGGAGGGATCGGGCACAGATACGCAGTATTTT.

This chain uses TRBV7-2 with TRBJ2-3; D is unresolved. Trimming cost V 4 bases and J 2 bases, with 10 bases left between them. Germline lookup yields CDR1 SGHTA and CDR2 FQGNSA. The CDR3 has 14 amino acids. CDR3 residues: CASSSRVNTDTQYF. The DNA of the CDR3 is TGTGCCAGCAGCTCTCGGGTAAACACAGATACGCAGTATTTT.

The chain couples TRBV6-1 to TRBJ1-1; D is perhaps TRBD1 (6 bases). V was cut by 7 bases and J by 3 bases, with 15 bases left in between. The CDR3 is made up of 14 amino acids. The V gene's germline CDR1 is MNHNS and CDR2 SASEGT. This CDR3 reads CASTMGALYTEAFF. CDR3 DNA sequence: TGTGCCAGCACCATGGGGGCGCTGTACACTGAAGCTTTCTTT.

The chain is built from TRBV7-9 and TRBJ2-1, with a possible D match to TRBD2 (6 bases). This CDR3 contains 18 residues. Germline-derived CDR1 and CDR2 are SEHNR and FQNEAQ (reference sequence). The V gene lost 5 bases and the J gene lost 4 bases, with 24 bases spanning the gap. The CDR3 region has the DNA TGTGCCAGCAGCAGCTTATTTCCAGCCCGGGAGAGGTACAATGAGCAGTTCTTC. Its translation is CASSSLFPARERYNEQFF.

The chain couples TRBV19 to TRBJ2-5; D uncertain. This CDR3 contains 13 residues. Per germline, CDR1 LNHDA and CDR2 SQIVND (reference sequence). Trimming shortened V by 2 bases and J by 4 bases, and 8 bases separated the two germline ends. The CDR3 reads CASSITMRETQYF. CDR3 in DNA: TGTGCCAGTAGTATAACTATGCGAGAGACCCAGTACTTC.

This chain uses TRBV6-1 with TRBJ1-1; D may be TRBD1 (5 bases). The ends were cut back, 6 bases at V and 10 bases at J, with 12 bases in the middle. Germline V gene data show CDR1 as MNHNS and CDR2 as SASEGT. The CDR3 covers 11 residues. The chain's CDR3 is CASSQDGGAFF. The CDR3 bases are TGTGCCAGCAGCCAGGATGGGGGAGCTTTCTTT.

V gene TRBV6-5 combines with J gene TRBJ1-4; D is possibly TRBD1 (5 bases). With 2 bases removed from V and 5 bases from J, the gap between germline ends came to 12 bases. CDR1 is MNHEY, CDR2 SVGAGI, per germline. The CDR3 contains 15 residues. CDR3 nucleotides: TGTGCCAGCAGTTACACGGCAGGGAGGAATGAAAAACTGTTTTTT. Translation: CASSYTAGRNEKLFF.

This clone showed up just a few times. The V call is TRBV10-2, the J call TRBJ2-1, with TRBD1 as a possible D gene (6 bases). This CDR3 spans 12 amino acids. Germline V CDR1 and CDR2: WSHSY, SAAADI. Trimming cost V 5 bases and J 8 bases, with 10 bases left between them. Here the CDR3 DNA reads TGCGCCAGCAGTACTCAGGGGTATGAGCAGTTCTTC. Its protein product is CASSTQGYEQFF.

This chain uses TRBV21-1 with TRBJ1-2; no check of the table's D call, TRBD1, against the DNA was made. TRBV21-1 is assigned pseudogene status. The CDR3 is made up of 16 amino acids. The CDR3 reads CASSPGQPKLNYGYTF. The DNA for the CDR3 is TGTGCCAGCAGCCCGGGACAACCCAAGCTTAACTATGGCTACACCTTC.

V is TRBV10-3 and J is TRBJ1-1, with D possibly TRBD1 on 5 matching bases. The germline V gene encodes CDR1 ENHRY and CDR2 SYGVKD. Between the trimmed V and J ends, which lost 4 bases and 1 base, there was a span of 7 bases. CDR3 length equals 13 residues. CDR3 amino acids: CAISGDGNTEAFF. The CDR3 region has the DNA TGTGCCATCAGTGGGGACGGGAACACTGAAGCTTTCTTT.

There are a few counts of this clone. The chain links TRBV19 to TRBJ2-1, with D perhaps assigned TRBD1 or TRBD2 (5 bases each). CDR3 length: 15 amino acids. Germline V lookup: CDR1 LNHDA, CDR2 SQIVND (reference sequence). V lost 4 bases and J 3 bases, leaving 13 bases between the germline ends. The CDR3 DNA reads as TGTGCCAGTAGTAGACAGCGGAGTTACTACAATGAGCAGTTCTTC. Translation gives CASSRQRSYYNEQFF.

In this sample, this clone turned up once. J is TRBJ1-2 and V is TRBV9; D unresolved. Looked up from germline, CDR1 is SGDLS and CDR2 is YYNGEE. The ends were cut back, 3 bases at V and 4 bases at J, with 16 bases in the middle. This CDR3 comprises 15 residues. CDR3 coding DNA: TGTGCCAGCAGCGGGGCCTACAAGGGCCCCTATGGCTACACCTTC. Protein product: CASSGAYKGPYGYTF.

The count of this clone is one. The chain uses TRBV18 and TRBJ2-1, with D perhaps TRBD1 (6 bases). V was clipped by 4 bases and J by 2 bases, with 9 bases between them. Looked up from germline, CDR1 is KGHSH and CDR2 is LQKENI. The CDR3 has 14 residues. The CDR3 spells CASSQDSTYNEQFF. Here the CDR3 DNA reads TGTGCCAGCTCACAGGACAGCACCTACAATGAGCAGTTCTTC.

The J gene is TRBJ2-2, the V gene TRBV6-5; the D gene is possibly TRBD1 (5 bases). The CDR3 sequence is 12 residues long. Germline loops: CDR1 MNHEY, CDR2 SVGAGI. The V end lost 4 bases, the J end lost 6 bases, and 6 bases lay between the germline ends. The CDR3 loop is CASSSGSGELFF. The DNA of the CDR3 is TGTGCCAGCAGTTCAGGGTCCGGGGAGCTGTTTTTT.

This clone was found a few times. As DNA, the CDR3 is TGTGCCAGTCACGCGTCCGGGGCGATTACCGGGGAGCTGTTTTTT. Translating gives CASHASGAITGELFF. The V call is TRBV19, the J call TRBJ2-2, with D perhaps matching TRBD1 or TRBD2 (5 bases each). The CDR3 extends over 15 amino acids. V dropped 8 bases and J dropped 5 bases, with 18 bases sitting between them. CDR1 is LNHDA, CDR2 SQIVND, per germline (reference sequence). Looking up the rest from reference TRBV19 and TRBJ2-2 gives the full variable domain: DGGITQSPKYLFRKEGQNVTLSCEQNLNHDAMYWYRQDPGQGLRLIYYSQIVNDFQKGDIAEGYSVSREKKESFPLTVTSAQKNPTAFYLCASHASGAITGELFFGEGSRLTVL.

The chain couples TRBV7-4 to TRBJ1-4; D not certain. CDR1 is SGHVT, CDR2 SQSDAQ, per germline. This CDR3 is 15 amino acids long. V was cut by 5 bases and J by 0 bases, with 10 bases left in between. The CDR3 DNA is TGTGCCAGCAGCCAGTCCCTTGCAACTAATGAAAAACTGTTTTTT. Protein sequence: CASSQSLATNEKLFF. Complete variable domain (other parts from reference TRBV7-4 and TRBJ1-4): GAGVSQSPRYKVAKRGRDVALRCDSISGHVTLYWYRQTLGQGSEVLTYSQSDAQRDKSGRPSGRFSAERPERSVSTLKIQRTEQGDSAVYLCASSQSLATNEKLFFGSGTQLSVL.

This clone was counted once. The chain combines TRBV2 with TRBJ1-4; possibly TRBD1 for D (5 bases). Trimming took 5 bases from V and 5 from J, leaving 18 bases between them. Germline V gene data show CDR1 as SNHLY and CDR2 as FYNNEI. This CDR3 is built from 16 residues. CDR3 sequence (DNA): TGTGCCAGCAGTAAAAGCAGGGCATCGAGCAATGAAAAACTGTTTTTT. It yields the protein CASSKSRASSNEKLFF. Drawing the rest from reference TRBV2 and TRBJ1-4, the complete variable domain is EPEVTQTPSHQVTQMGQEVILRCVPISNHLYFYWYRQILGQKVEFLVSFYNNEISEKSEIFDDQFSVERPDGSNFTLKIRSTKLEDSAMYFCASSKSRASSNEKLFFGSGTQLSVL.

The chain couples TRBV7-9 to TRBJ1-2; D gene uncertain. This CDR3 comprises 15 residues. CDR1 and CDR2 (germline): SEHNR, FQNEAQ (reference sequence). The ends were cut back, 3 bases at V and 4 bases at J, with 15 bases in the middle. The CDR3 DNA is TGTGCCAGCAGCTTGCCCGGGGAGGGAGGCTATGGCTACACCTTC. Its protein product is CASSLPGEGGYGYTF.